The clone carrying this T cell receptor (beta chain) was observed a single time. The data were taken from a study of technical replicates of blood from a few donors. Deletions cut 8 bases from V and 4 bases from J, with 6 bases between. CDR3 size: 10 residues. CDR1 is MNHEY, CDR2 SMNVEV, per germline (reference sequence). Some clones are missing from TCRdb's copy, which holds only in-frame ones; the method was immunoSEQ multiplex PCR. The sample has approximately 81,000 clones, approximately 95% seen once; the top ten hold roughly 0.36%. The V gene is TRBV27, the J gene TRBJ2-7; D perhaps matches TRBD1 (6 bases). Sequenced material: T cells isolated from PBMCs. This receptor was identified in a human donor in good health. In DNA, the CDR3 is TGTGCCAGCGGGACATACGAGCAGTACTTC. Residues: CASGTYEQYF.